This passage covers 14 T cell receptor beta chains from one sample sequenced in a study of CD8 T cells in Susac syndrome. cDNA came from approximately 0.5 to 1 ug RNA primed by random hexamers. TCRdb recomputed calls from the immunoSEQ multiplex PCR reads with MiXCR, one row per CDR3 protein. The sample records about 210,000 distinct CDR3 sequences, approximately 93% being singletons. Source material: CD4+ T cells from PBMCs. The origin of the receptors is a human donor in good health.

J is TRBJ2-5 and V is TRBV5-1; tentatively, D is TRBD2 (5 bases). The germline V gene has CDR1 SGHRS and CDR2 YFSETQ. The CDR3 consists of 15 residues. V shed 5 bases and J shed 6 bases, with 20 bases lying between them. CDR3 sequence (DNA): TGCGCCAGCAGGGGTCTAGCAGTCGAACAACAGACCCAGTACTTC. This sequence encodes CASRGLAVEQQTQYF. Filled out from reference TRBV5-1 and TRBJ2-5, the complete variable domain reads KAGVTQTPRYLIKTRGQQVTLSCSPISGHRSVSWYQQTPGQGLQFLFEYFSETQRNKGNFPGRFSGRQFSNSRSEMNVSTLELGDSALYLCASRGLAVEQQTQYFGPGTRLLVL.

The gene calls are TRBV6-1 and TRBJ1-1; 10 bases are shared with TRBD1. The CDR3 length is 19 residues. The germline gives CDR1 MNHNS, CDR2 SASEGT. The ends lost 6 bases at V and 5 bases at J; junction bases unmatched: 21. The CDR3 DNA reads TGTGCCAGCAGGATAACCGGGACAGGGGTTTCTAGGGGTGGAACTGAAGCTTTCTTT. Translated: CASRITGTGVSRGGTEAFF.

The chain is built from TRBV5-1 and TRBJ1-1, with 9 bases identical to TRBD1. The CDR3 has 15 amino acids. J was trimmed by 1 base and V by 3 bases; bases with no gene match: 4. Germline values: CDR1 SGHRS, CDR2 YFSETQ. DNA for the CDR3: TGCGCCAGCAGCTCCAAGACAGGGGGGAACACTGAAGCTTTCTTT. This codes for CASSSKTGGNTEAFF.

The chain links TRBV7-9 to TRBJ2-3; 11 nucleotides line up with TRBD2. The V segment lost 2 bases and the J segment 1 base; nucleotides outside the gene matches: 5. This CDR3 is 17 amino acids long. Germline V gene data show CDR1 as SEHNR and CDR2 as FQNEAQ (reference sequence). The CDR3: CASSLSLAGARTDTQYF. CDR3 DNA sequence: TGTGCCAGCAGCTTATCACTAGCGGGGGCCCGCACAGATACGCAGTATTTT. Filled out from reference TRBV7-9 and TRBJ2-3, the complete variable domain reads DTGVSQNPRHKITKRGQNVTFRCDPISEHNRLYWYRQTLGQGPEFLTYFQNEAQLEKSRLLSDRFSAERPKGSFSTLEIQRTEQGDSAMYLCASSLSLAGARTDTQYFGPGTRLTVL.

This chain connects TRBV29-1 to TRBJ1-2; D is uncertain. V was shortened by 7 bases and J by 4 bases, with 13 bases between the two germline ends. Per germline, CDR1 SQVTM and CDR2 ANQGSEA. CDR3 length: 12 amino acids. The CDR3 reads CSAQTAAYGYTF. CDR3 in DNA: TGCAGCGCCCAGACTGCAGCCTATGGCTACACCTTC. The entire variable domain, with the rest obtained from reference TRBV29-1 and TRBJ1-2, is as follows: SAVISQKPSRDICQRGTSLTIQCQVDSQVTMMFWYRQQPGQSLTLIATANQGSEATYESGFVIDKFPISRPNLTFSTLTVSNMSPEDSSIYLCSAQTAAYGYTFGSGTRLTVV.

This clonotype appeared a few times. The chain links TRBV25-1 to TRBJ1-5; TRBD1 matches 10 bases. V gave up 4 bases and J gave up 7 bases; unmatched junction bases: 4. The CDR3 is 14 residues long. Germline CDR1 and CDR2: MGHDK and SYGVNS. CDR3 coding DNA: TGTGCCAGCAGTGCGACAGGGGGCGGCCAGCCCCAGCATTTT. Its translation: CASSATGGGQPQHF. Looking up the rest from reference TRBV25-1 and TRBJ1-5 gives the full variable domain: EADIYQTPRYLVIGTGKKITLECSQTMGHDKMYWYQQDPGMELHLIHYSYGVNSTEKGDLSSESTVSRIRTEHFPLTLESARPSHTSQYLCASSATGGGQPQHFGDGTRLSIL.

The J gene is TRBJ1-1, the V gene TRBV3-1; 7 bases are shared with TRBD1. The CDR3 extends over 13 amino acids. Germline CDR1 LGHDT, CDR2 YNNKEL (reference sequence). V trimming: 2 bases; J trimming: 11 bases; junction bases outside the gene matches: 8. The chain's CDR3 is CASSQWDSPQAFF. CDR3 coding DNA: TGTGCCAGCAGCCAATGGGACAGCCCCCAGGCTTTCTTT. The full variable domain, rest sourced from reference TRBV3-1 and TRBJ1-1, is DTAVSQTPKYLVTQMGNDKSIKCEQNLGHDTMYWYKQDSKKFLKIMFSYNNKELIINETVPNRFSPKSPDKAHLNLHINSLELGDSAVYFCASSQWDSPQAFFGQGTRLTVV.

In DNA form, the CDR3 reads TGTGCCAGCAGTCGAGAGGGGACAGGAGATGCAGCTTTCTTT. Translating it yields CASSREGTGDAAFF. V and J are TRBV28 and TRBJ1-1; 8 nucleotides match TRBD1. V lost 5 bases, J lost 10 bases, and 12 bases stayed unmatched. The CDR3 extends over 14 amino acids. The germline CDR1 and CDR2 sequences are MDHEN and SYDVKM.

This clonotype was counted a single time. The chain employs TRBV5-4 and TRBJ2-5; 7 bases align to TRBD2. The CDR3 is 15 residues long. V lost 4 bases, J lost 2 bases, and 8 bases stayed unmatched. Germline V gene sequence: CDR1 SGHNT, CDR2 YYREEE (reference sequence). CDR3 sequence: CASSVPGLMQETQYF. CDR3 DNA sequence: TGTGCCAGCAGCGTTCCGGGACTAATGCAAGAGACCCAGTACTTC.

V gene TRBV7-8 combines with J gene TRBJ1-6; D perhaps matches TRBD1 (6 bases). Germline V CDR1 and CDR2: SGHVS, FQNEAQ. The CDR3 covers 15 residues. The V and J ends lost 0 bases and 9 bases respectively, with 12 bases between them. The CDR3 DNA is TGTGCCAGCAGCTTAGCTTTCCAGGGGTCTTCACCCCTCCACTTT. Translating gives CASSLAFQGSSPLHF.

V is TRBV29-1 and J is TRBJ1-1; D not resolved. Trimming left V 3 bases short and J 2 bases short, with 10 bases between. Germline V gene data show CDR1 as SQVTM and CDR2 as ANQGSEA. This CDR3 is built from 13 residues. CDR3 sequence reads: CSVDGTLNTEAFF. The CDR3 DNA reads TGCAGCGTTGACGGTACCTTAAACACTGAAGCTTTCTTT.

The chain has TRBV6-1 and TRBJ2-7; D gene ambiguous. The V and J ends lost 6 bases and 3 bases respectively, with 12 bases between them. The length of the CDR3 is 13 residues. The germline gives CDR1 MNHNS, CDR2 SASEGT. The CDR3 spells CASSQAYNYEQYV. CDR3 sequence (DNA): TGTGCCAGCAGCCAAGCGTATAACTACGAGCAGTACGTC.

In nucleotides, the CDR3 is TGTAGAACCGGGGAGCTGTTTTTT. As protein: CRTGELFF. The chain carries TRBV6-2 or TRBV6-3 and TRBJ2-2; the D is unclear. Germline loops: CDR1 MNHEY, CDR2 SVGEGT. The CDR3 is 8 amino acids.

This clonotype was counted a few times. The chain combines TRBV6-5 with TRBJ2-5; the match to TRBD2 covers 11 bases. Losses at the gene ends were 5 bases for V and 4 bases for J; bases not matched to a gene: 3. Germline assignment: CDR1 MNHEY and CDR2 SVGAGI. The CDR3 has 14 amino acids. In nucleotides, the CDR3 is TGTGCCAGCAGTCCTAGCGGGGGGCGAGAGACCCAGTACTTC. Its protein product is CASSPSGGRETQYF.